This T cell receptor (beta chain) was recorded in a study of long-term antiretroviral therapy in people with HIV. CDR3 length: 12 residues. Losses at the gene ends were 4 bases for V and 6 bases for J; bases not matched to a gene: 2. Looked up from germline, CDR1 is MNHNY and CDR2 is SVGAGI (reference sequence). Study-level results: Relative to transplant donor controls, diversity remained lower despite increasing after ART.

Concerning this clone: Its antigen is not identified.

Samples were assayed with immunoSEQ v3.0 at survey level. Assay: immunoSEQ multiplex PCR; the TCRdb copy retains only in-frame clones and omits some. This table holds just under 40,000 clones, around 88% found once. The clonotype originates from a woman aged 18-30 years with HIV. The specimen was unsorted PBMCs, collected just before starting antiretroviral therapy. V and J are TRBV6-6 and TRBJ1-2; 7 bases agree with TRBD1. This CDR3 reads CASSWGTDGYTF. The CDR3 region has the DNA TGTGCCAGCAGTTGGGGGACAGATGGCTACACCTTC.